This T cell receptor beta chain stems from a study of shared clonotypes between healthy human individuals (TCRdb year 2020). Broadly, across the study: The cohort comprised a couple of women and a few men aged 18 to 49 years. Per donor, three plates each were used for CD4 naive and CD4 memory, two for CD8 naive, and one for CD8 memory. To estimate repertoire size and how much clonotypes are shared between individuals, the study performed deep sequencing of blood TCR repertoires from roughly five healthy adults. Libraries were prepared and TCR repertoires were sequenced by different laboratories using diverse techniques, in order to increase sequencing depth and limit assay-specific biases. Each donor's leukapheresis produced roughly between roughly 0.85 and 10 billion PBMCs. The investigation overall reported the following: Only blood was sampled, and tissue TCR repertoires likely differ from those in blood. Across a handful of donors, about 5.2% of naive CD4, 3% to 3.5% of naive CD8, about 2% of memory CD4, and 0.4% to 0.45% of memory CD8 clonotypes were shared. Even with the large sequencing depth, rarefaction of the sorted-subset datasets indicated that sequencing was incomplete. Compared with non-shared clonotypes, the clonotypes found in all four sorted-subset donors had higher generation probabilities. The small number of donors limited the genetic and exposure-history diversity represented. Based on pairwise subsampling, the degree of clonotype sharing among donors was expected to be affected by sequencing depth. Estimated clonotype richness was generally larger for naive than for memory subsets.

The CDR3 sequence holds 14 residues, the cysteine and phenylalanine included. CDR3 DNA is the only sequence kept; it has 42 bases, read in frame from the first base. Per the germline V gene, MDHEN is the CDR1 and SYDVKM is the CDR2. V loses 4 bases at its end and J loses 1 base; junction bases beyond the gene matches: 3. CD8 naive samples consisted of CD45RO-negative cells that were positively selected for CCR7, yielding a CD45RA+CCR7+ population without TemRA cells. The donors were healthy, HIV-negative adults who had no recently reported acute infections or vaccinations. Only Caucasian adults living in Nashville, Tennessee, USA were represented among the donors. After blood collection by leukapheresis, PBMCs were isolated using Ficoll-Histopaque density gradient centrifugation and then cryopreserved in the vapor phase of liquid nitrogen. Analytical flow cytometry was used to check the purity and quantity of each magnetically sorted T cell population. From each sorted fraction, genomic DNA was isolated and quantified by UV absorbance on a Nanodrop 2000c.

Notes on this clone: Its antigen target is currently unknown. No base qualities exist here, and no much larger clone lies one base off it.

TCR CDR3 regions were amplified from genomic DNA by multiplex PCR using the deep immunoSEQ assay. For each cell subset, the extracted genomic DNA was distributed evenly across all wells of several immunoSEQ 96-well plates, and each plate served as one replicate. For sorted subsets, 150 to 200 ng genomic DNA, equal to about 30,000 T cell genomes, was loaded into each replicate PCR. Purified libraries were measured with a Qubit 3.0 fluorometer, size-checked on a Bioanalyzer 2100, and measured again with the KAPA Library Quantification kit. A separate single-read 150-cycle Illumina NextSeq 550 flow cell was used to sequence each immunoSEQ 96-well plate. The original methods were these. Because only junctional sequences without quality scores were contained in the immunoSEQ output, filtering matching that applied to full-length reads could not be performed. Sequences were annotated with PyIR, a Python wrapper for IgBLAST v1.9, and V/J genes and CDR3 were assigned using IMGT germline references. Reads were filtered out if the reads had weak V/J assignments (E-value above 1e-6), no CDR3, stop codons, out-of-frame junctions, or ambiguous translated residues. V3J clonotypes were defined as sequences sharing the same inferred V gene, J gene, and CDR3 amino acid sequence. To compute the percentage overlap between repertoires, the number of shared unique clonotypes was divided by the size of the smaller repertoire. Richness of each repertoire was evaluated using RTK rarefaction, the Chao1 estimator, and Recon v2.1 estimates of unobserved clonotypes. For all TCRbeta clonotypes obtained by the gDNA method from four donors, generation probabilities were computed with OLGA. In its TCRdb copy, this immuneACCESS table keeps in-frame sequences only and misses some clones. Where compared with another copy, unresolved V genes explain less than half of these, and the others have no known cause. D and trimming come from the DNA, and the V and J calls and clone size come from that table. Across this sample there are under 2,000,000 clones, with approximately 94% seen only once. The ten top clones hold approximately 1% of the sample.

The chain is assembled from TRBV28 and TRBJ2-7, with 8 middle bases fitting TRBD1. The receptor was derived from a man younger than 35 in good health. Sequenced material: naive CD8+ T cells sorted from blood. The label giving this sample's cell subset or site can be read as: CD45RA+CCR7+. The CDR3 has the sequence CASSWHRGSYEQYF. The sequence in DNA is TGTGCCAGCAGTTGGCACAGGGGGTCCTACGAGCAGTACTTC. Where the CDR3 stops, the reference TRBV28 and TRBJ2-7 genes take over; the full variable domain is DVKVTQSSRYLVKRTGEKVFLECVQDMDHENMFWYRQDPGLGLRLIYFSYDVKMKEKGDIPEGYSVSREKKERFSLILESASTNQTSMYLCASSWHRGSYEQYFGPGTRLTVT.